This TCR beta chain was profiled in a study of cytomegalovirus exposure and HLA in healthy donors. Findings of the study overall: Fewer N-insertions than the roughly 650-donor mean were reportedly shown by an Asian-associated ancestry cluster in a later analysis. Presence/absence analyses supposed approximately even sequencing depth among donors. The study dropped some indistinguishable V segments, TRBV6-2 and TRBV6-3 among them.

Samples came from healthy bone marrow donors. It was with 60 Vbeta and 13 Jbeta primers that the PCR ran. The repertoire was sequenced with immunoSEQ multiplex PCR; TCRdb's copy has only in-frame clones and lacks some. This repertoire shows 120,000 to 150,000 clones, about 80% found once; its top ten account for approximately 5.6%. Per germline, CDR1 SGHRS and CDR2 YFSETQ. The junction had 7 bases not matched to a gene; V was cut back by 4 bases and J by 6 bases. The length of the CDR3 is 14 residues. This clone was recorded a few times. The antigen is unknown. The chain links TRBV5-1 to TRBJ2-1; TRBD2 aligns across 7 bases. This receptor was obtained from a woman in her forties in good health and CMV-seropositive. Material: PBMCs. The CDR3 loop reads CASSLTPSGNEQFF. In DNA form, the CDR3 reads TGCGCCAGCAGCCTAACCCCTAGCGGCAATGAGCAGTTCTTC.